This T cell receptor beta chain was profiled in a study of blood T cell repertoires in COVID-19 (dated by TCRdb to about 2020). At the level of the whole study: Collaborator samples came from the United States, Italy and Spain and covered acute and convalescent phases of COVID-19. The prospective study material was composed of cDNA or gDNA derived from T cells, B-cell-depleted T cells, or PBMCs. Subjects who had been exposed to COVID-19, were actively infected with it, or had recovered from it provided the deeply sampled blood TCRbeta repertoires that made up the dataset. The repertoires were released in a freely available public database intended as a resource for research on the immune response to SARS-CoV-2. The samples were drawn from the first 160 participants of the ongoing ImmuneRACE study and from 1,254 subjects provided by 6 global collaborators. A de-identified subject ID, COVID-19 status, age in years and sex were almost always included in the sample metadata. HLA class I and class II types, where available, came from metadata supplied by the sample provider rather than from assay-based typing.

In the prospective study, participants were about 18 to 89 years old, resided in 25 or so geographic areas of the United States, and were enrolled through a virtual design. In the prospective study, cohorts were assigned on the basis of participant-reported clinical history obtained from a screening survey and a study questionnaire. Exposed participants had been in contact with someone with a PCR-confirmed or clinician-diagnosed COVID-19 case within 2 weeks of study entry. In the prospective study, mobile phlebotomists collected whole blood, serum and a nasopharyngeal or oropharyngeal swab from each participant. Over an approximately 2-month period, participants in the prospective study had the option of providing additional blood draws and questionnaires. Before DNA extraction, blood samples from the prospective study were shipped at room temperature or frozen. Overall study results and their limits: The quantity of clinical and demographic metadata differed by source and by participant and was supplied without curation.

CDR1 WNHNN and CDR2 SYGVQD are derived from the germline V gene (reference sequence). Deletion took 2 bases off V and 4 bases off J, with a span of 3 bases between the germline ends. The CDR3 starts with the cysteine, ends with the phenylalanine, and has 12 residues. Solely the CDR3 DNA is kept, with 36 bases framed from the first base. TCRbeta CDR3 regions were amplified from genomic DNA using the immunoSEQ Assay, a bias-controlled multiplex PCR. Per the source publication's procedure: Nucleated cell counts per sample were estimated from amplification of reference gene primers within the assay. Sequence reads were collapsed and filtered to measure the absolute abundance of every unique TCRbeta CDR3 rearrangement. For each sample, productive Simpson clonality was calculated as the square root of Simpson's diversity index across productive rearrangements. TCRdb limited this immuneACCESS table to in-frame rearrangements with V and J called. A share of clones is missing; checked studies link under half to unresolved V genes, and the rest is unexplained. V and J calls and clone size are given by that table; D and trimming were obtained from the DNA. Recorded for this sample are under 400,000 clones; 88% of them occurred a single time. 1% of the sample is in the top ten clones.

This clone appeared a few times. The antigen it recognizes is unknown. Nothing much larger sits one base from this clone, and base qualities are not available. Recombination joined TRBV10-1 with TRBJ1-5, with no confident D gene call. Input material: PBMCs or T cells enriched from blood (not recorded which). This TCR came from a woman in her twenties or thirties who had been exposed to COVID-19. Read as DNA, the sequence is TGCGCCAGCAGTGAGACAAATCAGCCCCAGCATTTT. The resulting protein is CASSETNQPQHF.